The 9 T cell receptor beta chains below were found in one sample sequenced in a study of T cell responses to AZD1222 COVID-19 vaccine. TCRdb's table, derived via immunoSEQ multiplex PCR, lists solely in-frame clones and lacks some. This sample has some 110,000 clones, with roughly nine tenths found just once. Specimen: peripheral blood, collected on day 0 of AZD1222 vaccination. These receptors originate from an adult in good health.

The chain couples TRBV30 to TRBJ1-1, with D perhaps matching TRBD1 (5 bases). The V gene lost 3 bases and the J gene lost 1 base, with 6 bases spanning the gap. The CDR3 is 12 amino acids. Germline V lookup: CDR1 GTSNPN, CDR2 SVGIG (reference sequence). CDR3 residues: CAWSRANTEAFF. The DNA for the CDR3 is TGTGCCTGGAGCAGGGCGAACACTGAAGCTTTCTTT.

The chain has TRBV18 and TRBJ2-5; D call uncertain. CDR3 length: 14 amino acids. Germline V gene sequence: CDR1 KGHSH, CDR2 LQKENI. V was cut by 0 bases and J by 5 bases, with 10 bases left in between. CDR3 bases: TGTGCCAGCTCACCACCCCCGGGCCGGGAGACCCAGTACTTC. Its translation is CASSPPPGRETQYF.

The rearrangement uses TRBV5-1 and TRBJ2-1; 10 bases align to TRBD2. The CDR3 has 16 residues. CDR1 SGHRS and CDR2 YFSETQ come from the germline V gene. With V trimmed by 4 bases and J by 7 bases, 11 bases remained unmatched. The CDR3 here is CASSPTSGVLGNEQFF. DNA for the CDR3: TGCGCCAGCAGCCCAACTAGCGGGGTATTAGGGAATGAGCAGTTCTTC.

The chain combines TRBV24-1 with TRBJ2-2, with D maybe TRBD2 (5 bases). CDR1 KGHDR and CDR2 SFDVKD come from the germline V gene. V was cut by 5 bases and J by 2 bases, with 8 bases left in between. This CDR3 region has 14 residues. The CDR3 loop is CATSGTGNTGELFF. The CDR3 DNA reads as TGTGCCACCAGTGGGACTGGTAACACCGGGGAGCTGTTTTTT.

J is TRBJ1-1 and V is TRBV5-4; D call uncertain. Germline assignment: CDR1 SGHNT and CDR2 YYREEE (reference sequence). The V end lost 0 bases, the J end lost 3 bases, and 6 bases lay between the germline ends. The CDR3 extends over 13 amino acids. The DNA of the CDR3 is TGTGCCAGCAGCTTGGGCCGGGACACTGAAGCTTTCTTT. Encoded protein: CASSLGRDTEAFF.

This clone was detected once. V gene TRBV19 combines with J gene TRBJ1-1; D not certain. V was clipped by 1 base and J by 5 bases, with 11 bases between them. There are 14 residues in the CDR3. From germline, CDR1 is LNHDA and CDR2 SQIVND (reference sequence). The CDR3 is CASSIGTLGTEAFF. For the CDR3, the DNA is TGTGCCAGTAGTATAGGGACCTTGGGGACTGAAGCTTTCTTT. The variable domain in full, with the rest retrieved from reference TRBV19 and TRBJ1-1, is DGGITQSPKYLFRKEGQNVTLSCEQNLNHDAMYWYRQDPGQGLRLIYYSQIVNDFQKGDIAEGYSVSREKKESFPLTVTSAQKNPTAFYLCASSIGTLGTEAFFGQGTRLTVV.

This chain uses TRBV7-2 with TRBJ2-1; 11 bases fit TRBD1. Per germline, CDR1 SGHTA and CDR2 FQGNSA. V lost 0 bases, J lost 0 bases, and 7 bases stayed unmatched. The CDR3 is made up of 19 amino acids. The chain's CDR3 is CASSLAPGQGAGSYNEQFF. CDR3 DNA sequence: TGTGCCAGCAGCTTAGCCCCAGGACAGGGGGCGGGCTCCTACAATGAGCAGTTCTTC.

The genes are TRBV4-1 and TRBJ2-5; the match to TRBD1 covers 7 bases. The V gene end was trimmed by 9 bases and the J gene end by 6 bases; junction bases not matched to a gene: 10. Germline assignment: CDR1 MGHRA and CDR2 YSYEKL. The CDR3 runs 13 residues. In DNA form, the CDR3 reads TGCGCCAGTCAGGAGACAGGGACGAAGACCCAGTACTTC. It is translated as CASQETGTKTQYF.

This chain connects TRBV19 to TRBJ2-2; no definite D call. Germline-derived CDR1 and CDR2 are LNHDA and SQIVND (reference sequence). With 5 bases removed from V and 2 bases from J, the gap between germline ends came to 15 bases. This CDR3 is 16 amino acids long. The CDR3 coding sequence is TGTGCCAGTAGTGTTGACACCCCCCCAAACACCGGGGAGCTGTTTTTT. Translation gives CASSVDTPPNTGELFF.